The 15 T cell receptor beta chains listed next were all sequenced from one sample in a study of tumor-infiltrating lymphocytes in primary liver carcinoma. Making TCR beta cDNA involved around 520 ng total RNA and a constant-region primer. Three-round nested multiplex PCR performed with slightly modified ARM-PCR produced the TCR beta libraries. TRBV1-TRBV30 forward primers and a C-beta reverse primer were used in the first two PCR rounds, which each ran for around 11 cycles. TCRdb used MiXCR to reprocess the multiplex PCR reads, holding one entry per CDR3 protein. Found here are under 200,000 distinct CDR3 sequences, roughly 61% of them singletons; the top ten hold about 7.1%. Both blood RNA, taken from unsorted whole blood, and germline DNA were extracted. Specimen: peripheral blood. Receptors originate from an older woman with primary liver carcinoma and hepatitis B virus infection.

With regard to this clonotype: A read error is possible here, since a much larger clone lies one base away. The chain couples TRBV6-5 to TRBJ1-1; no definite D call. The CDR3 sequence is 13 residues long. CDR1 is MNHEY, CDR2 SVGAGI, per germline. V gave up 6 bases and J gave up 9 bases, with 17 bases separating them. CDR3 coding DNA: TGTGCCAGCAGCCCCTCGAAAGGTATTAAAGCTTTCTTT. This sequence encodes CASSPSKGIKAFF.

CDR3 DNA sequence: TGTGCCAGCAGTGATCTTGGGGGCGATTGGAATCAGCCCCAGCATTTT. Protein product: CASSDLGGDWNQPQHF. The chain employs TRBV2 and TRBJ1-5; TRBD1 is a possible D gene (6 bases). V dropped 3 bases and J dropped 4 bases, with 16 bases sitting between them. Per the germline V gene, CDR1 is SNHLY and CDR2 is FYNNEI. There are 16 residues in the CDR3.

Worth noting for this clonotype: At one boundary the junction diverges from the germline segment, which might be a read error. V gene TRBV11-2 combines with J gene TRBJ1-1; TRBD1 might be the D (5 bases). This CDR3 has 12 amino acids. Per the germline V gene, CDR1 is SGHAT and CDR2 is FQNNGV. In nucleotides, the CDR3 is TGTGCCAGCAGCGAGGACAAGGTGCGGGCTTTTTTT. It is translated as CASSEDKVRAFF. Combining the CDR3 with reference TRBV11-2 and TRBJ1-1 gives the whole variable domain EAGVAQSPRYKIIEKRQSVAFWCNPISGHATLYWYQQILGQGPKLLIQFQNNGVVDDSQLPKDRFSAERLKGVDSTLKIQPAKLEDSAVYLCASSEDKVRAFFGQGTRLTVV.

This clonotype was observed at least ten times. CDR3 coding DNA: TGTGCCAGCAGTTATCTGGGGACCCAAGAGACCCAGTACTTC. Protein: CASSYLGTQETQYF. The chain combines TRBV6-5 with TRBJ2-5; either TRBD1 or TRBD2 may supply D (5 bases each). V dropped 3 bases and J dropped 1 base, with 9 bases sitting between them. CDR1 and CDR2 from the germline V gene are MNHEY and SVGAGI. The CDR3 is made up of 14 amino acids.

Concerning this clonotype itself: No conserved phenylalanine or tryptophan is present at the end of the CDR3, so a read error is the likely explanation. The CDR3 coding sequence is TGTGCCAGCCGACAGATGGCCGAAGCTTTCTAT. Protein sequence: CASRQMAEAFY. J is TRBJ1-1 and V is TRBV13; D possibly corresponds to TRBD1 (5 bases). This CDR3 contains 11 residues. Deletions cut 8 bases from V and 8 bases from J, with 12 bases between. In germline, CDR1 is PRHDT, CDR2 FYEKMQ (reference sequence).

Notes on this clonotype: A much larger clone differs from this one at a single base, so this may be a read error. The V call is TRBV6-6, the J call TRBJ1-1; tentative D call: TRBD1 (6 bases). The germline gives CDR1 MNHNY, CDR2 SVGAGI (reference sequence). This CDR3 comprises 15 residues. CDR3 sequence: CASRDRNSGNTESFF. As DNA, the CDR3 is TGTGCCAGCCGTGACAGGAACAGCGGGAACACTGAATCTTTCTTT.

Note on this clonotype: A read error may explain this, as a much larger clone is one base away. The V and J genes are TRBV14 and TRBJ2-3; no clear D. Germline CDR1 and CDR2: SGHDN and FVKESK. The CDR3 consists of 15 residues. CDR3 sequence reads: CASSQGYSNTDTQFF. In DNA, the CDR3 is TGTGCCAGCAGCCAAGGGTACTCTAACACAGATACGCAGTTTTTT. Complete variable domain (other parts from reference TRBV14 and TRBJ2-3): EAGVTQFPSHSVIEKGQTVTLRCDPISGHDNLYWYRRVMGKEIKFLLHFVKESKQDESGMPNNRFLAERTGGTYSTLKVQPAELEDSGVYFCASSQGYSNTDTQFFGPGTRLTVL.

Of note for this clonotype: The junction departs from germline at one end; a sequencing error may be responsible. The V gene is TRBV12-3 or TRBV12-4, the J gene TRBJ2-1; 7 bases are a match to TRBD2. The CDR3 sequence is 17 residues long. CDR3 protein: CANSLGPSASGGDEQFF. The CDR3 bases are TGTGCCAACAGTTTAGGACCGTCCGCTAGCGGCGGTGACGAGCAGTTCTTT.

To note about this clonotype: This may arise from a read error, as a much more abundant clone is one base away. The V and J genes are TRBV10-3 and TRBJ1-6; D ambiguous. CDR3 length: 14 amino acids. Germline CDR1 reads ENHRY; CDR2 reads SYGVKD. As DNA, the CDR3 is TGTGCCATCATTGAGTCGGTCACGGGTTCACCCCTCCACTTT. The encoded protein is CAIIESVTGSPLHF.

This clonotype has just a few counts. One end of the junction is discordant with germline, which a read error may explain. The rearrangement links TRBV11-2 to TRBJ2-3, with D perhaps matching TRBD2 (6 bases). Germline V gene sequence: CDR1 SGHAT, CDR2 FQNNGV. CDR3 size: 14 residues. The CDR3 is CSSSTGLPTDAQYF. CDR3 nucleotide sequence: TGTTCCAGCAGCACCGGACTACCCACAGATGCGCAGTATTTT. Full variable domain (outside the CDR3, taken from reference TRBV11-2 and TRBJ2-3): EAGVAQSPRYKIIEKRQSVAFWCNPISGHATLYWYQQILGQGPKLLIQFQNNGVVDDSQLPKDRFSAERLKGVDSTLKIQPAKLEDSAVYLCSSSTGLPTDAQYFGPGTRLTVL.

This clonotype appeared a few times. The gene calls are TRBV28 and TRBJ1-1; the D gene is possibly TRBD1 (6 bases). The CDR3 is made up of 16 amino acids. CDR1 is MDHEN, CDR2 SYDVKM, per germline. V dropped 5 bases and J dropped 5 bases, with 21 bases sitting between them. CDR3 region: CASSRQGSRGITEAFF. DNA for the CDR3: TGTGCCAGCAGTAGACAAGGCAGTAGGGGGATAACTGAAGCTTTCTTT.

The J gene is TRBJ2-4, the V gene TRBV7-2; 10 bases are a match to TRBD1. V lost 5 bases and J lost 8; bases outside the gene matches: 6. Per the germline V gene, CDR1 is SGHTA and CDR2 is FQGNSA. The CDR3 consists of 14 residues. CDR3 nucleotide sequence: TGTGCCAGCAGCAGCCGGGACAGGGGAGACATTCAGTACTTC. Protein product: CASSSRDRGDIQYF.

A few counts support this clonotype. V gene TRBV7-9 combines with J gene TRBJ1-2; D is unresolved. CDR1 SEHNR and CDR2 FQNEAQ come from the germline V gene (reference sequence). V gave up 3 bases and J gave up 5 bases, with 19 bases separating them. The CDR3 has 16 residues. Written as DNA, the CDR3 is TGTGCCAGCAGCTTGACACAGCTTAGAGCCGGGTATGGCTACACCTTC. Translation gives CASSLTQLRAGYGYTF.

The chain joins TRBV15 to TRBJ2-5, with D perhaps TRBD1 (6 bases). The CDR3 spans 16 residues. Looked up from germline, CDR1 is LNHNV and CDR2 is YYDKDF (reference sequence). Trimming left V 0 bases short and J 4 bases short, with 15 bases between. Here the CDR3 DNA reads TGTGCCACCAGCAGAGATCTGCGGGTAGGGGGAGAGACCCAGTACTTC. Translating gives CATSRDLRVGGETQYF.

This clonotype showed up just a few times. A junction end diverges from the germline sequence, so it may reflect a read error. The chain combines TRBV28 with TRBJ2-2; maybe TRBD2 (5 bases). The germline CDR1 and CDR2 sequences are MDHEN and SYDVKM. CDR3 length equals 14 residues. The CDR3 sequence: CASRYTFITGELFF. CDR3 nucleotides: TGTGCCAGCCGTTACACATTTATCACCGGGGAGTTGTTTTTT.